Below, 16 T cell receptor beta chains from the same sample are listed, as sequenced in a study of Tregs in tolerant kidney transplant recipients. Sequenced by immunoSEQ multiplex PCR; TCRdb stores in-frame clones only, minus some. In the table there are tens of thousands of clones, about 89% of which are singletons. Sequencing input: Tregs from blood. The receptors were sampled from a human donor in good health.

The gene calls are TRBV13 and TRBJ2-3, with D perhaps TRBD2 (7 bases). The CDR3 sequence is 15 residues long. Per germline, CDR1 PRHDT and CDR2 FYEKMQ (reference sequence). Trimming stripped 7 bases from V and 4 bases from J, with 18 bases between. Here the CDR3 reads CASTALGGPADTQYF. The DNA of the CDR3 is TGTGCCAGCACCGCTCTCGGGGGGCCAGCAGATACGCAGTATTTT.

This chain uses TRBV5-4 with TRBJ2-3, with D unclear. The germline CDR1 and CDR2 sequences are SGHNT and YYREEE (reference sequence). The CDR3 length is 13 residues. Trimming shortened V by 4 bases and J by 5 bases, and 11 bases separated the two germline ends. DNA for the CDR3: TGTGCCAGCAGCAGGGCCGGCGGAGATACGCAGTATTTT. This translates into CASSRAGGDTQYF.

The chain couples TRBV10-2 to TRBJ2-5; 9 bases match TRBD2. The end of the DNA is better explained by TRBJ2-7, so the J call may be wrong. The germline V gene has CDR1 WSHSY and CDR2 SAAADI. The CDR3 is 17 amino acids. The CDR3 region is CASSVLLAGRSSYEQYF. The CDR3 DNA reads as TGCGCCAGCAGTGTCCTACTAGCGGGCAGGAGCTCCTACGAGCAGTACTTC.

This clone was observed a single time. The CDR3 DNA is TGTGCCATCAGTGAGGGGGGCGGGTCACAACCCTACGAGCAGTACTTC. Its protein is CAISEGGGSQPYEQYF. This chain links TRBV10-3 with TRBJ2-5; D is possibly TRBD1 (6 bases). The tail of the sequence fits TRBJ2-7 better, so the J call may be wrong. The V gene's germline CDR1 is ENHRY and CDR2 SYGVKD. The CDR3 is made up of 16 amino acids.

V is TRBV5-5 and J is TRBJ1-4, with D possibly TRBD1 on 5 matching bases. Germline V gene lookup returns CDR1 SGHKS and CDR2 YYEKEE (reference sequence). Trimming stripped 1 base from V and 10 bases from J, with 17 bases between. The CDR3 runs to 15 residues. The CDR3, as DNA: TGTGCCAGCAGCTTGCCAGGGTCTAAGTTGGGAAAACTGTTTTTT. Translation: CASSLPGSKLGKLFF.

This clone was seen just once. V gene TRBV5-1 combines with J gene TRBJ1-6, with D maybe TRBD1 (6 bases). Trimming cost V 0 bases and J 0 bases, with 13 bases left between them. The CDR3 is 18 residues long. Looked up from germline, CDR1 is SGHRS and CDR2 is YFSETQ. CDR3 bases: TGCGCCAGCAGCTTGGTGGGGGCCAGCTACTCCTATAATTCACCCCTCCACTTT. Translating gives CASSLVGASYSYNSPLHF.

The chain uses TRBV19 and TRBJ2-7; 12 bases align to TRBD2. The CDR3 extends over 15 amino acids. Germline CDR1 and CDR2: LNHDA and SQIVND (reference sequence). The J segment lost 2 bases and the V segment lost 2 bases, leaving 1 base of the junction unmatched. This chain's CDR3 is CASSIRLAGAYEQYF. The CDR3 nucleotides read TGTGCCAGTAGTATAAGACTAGCGGGAGCCTACGAGCAGTACTTC. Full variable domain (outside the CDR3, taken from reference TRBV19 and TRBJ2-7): DGGITQSPKYLFRKEGQNVTLSCEQNLNHDAMYWYRQDPGQGLRLIYYSQIVNDFQKGDIAEGYSVSREKKESFPLTVTSAQKNPTAFYLCASSIRLAGAYEQYFGPGTRLTVT.

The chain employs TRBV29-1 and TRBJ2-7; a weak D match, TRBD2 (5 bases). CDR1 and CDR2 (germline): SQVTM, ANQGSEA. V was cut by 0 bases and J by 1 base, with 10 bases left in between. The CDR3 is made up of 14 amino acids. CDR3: CSVEDPPGSYEQYF. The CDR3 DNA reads TGCAGCGTTGAAGATCCCCCGGGGTCCTACGAGCAGTACTTC.

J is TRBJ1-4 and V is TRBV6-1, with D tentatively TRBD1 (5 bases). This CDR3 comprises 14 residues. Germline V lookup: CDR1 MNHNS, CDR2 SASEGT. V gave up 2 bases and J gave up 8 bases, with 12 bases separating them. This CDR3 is CASSEQMSGEKLFF. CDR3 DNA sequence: TGTGCCAGCAGTGAACAGATGTCAGGGGAAAAACTGTTTTTT.

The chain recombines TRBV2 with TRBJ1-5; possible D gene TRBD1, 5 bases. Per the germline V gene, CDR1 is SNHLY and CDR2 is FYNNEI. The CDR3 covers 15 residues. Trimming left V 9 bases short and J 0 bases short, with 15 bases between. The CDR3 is CASRQDTNSNQPQHF. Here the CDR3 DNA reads TGTGCCAGTCGCCAGGACACTAATAGCAATCAGCCCCAGCATTTT.

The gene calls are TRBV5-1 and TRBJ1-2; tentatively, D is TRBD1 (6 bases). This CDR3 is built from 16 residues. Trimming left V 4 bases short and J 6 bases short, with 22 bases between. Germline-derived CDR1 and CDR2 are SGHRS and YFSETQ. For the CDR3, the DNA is TGCGCCAGCAGCCTCAGGGGTATGGCGCTACCGAATGGCTACACCTTC. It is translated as CASSLRGMALPNGYTF.

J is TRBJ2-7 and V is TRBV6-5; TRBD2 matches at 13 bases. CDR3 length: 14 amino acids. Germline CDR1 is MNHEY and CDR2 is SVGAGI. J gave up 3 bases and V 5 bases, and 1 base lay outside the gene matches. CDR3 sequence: CASSRTSGSYEQYF. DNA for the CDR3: TGTGCCAGCAGTCGGACTAGCGGGAGCTACGAGCAGTACTTC.

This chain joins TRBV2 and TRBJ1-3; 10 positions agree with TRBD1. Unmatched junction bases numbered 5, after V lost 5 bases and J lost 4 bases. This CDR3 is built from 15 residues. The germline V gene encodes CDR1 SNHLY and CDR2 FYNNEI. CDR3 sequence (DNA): TGTGCCAGCAGTAGGACAGGGGGTAGCGGAAACACCATATATTTT. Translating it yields CASSRTGGSGNTIYF.

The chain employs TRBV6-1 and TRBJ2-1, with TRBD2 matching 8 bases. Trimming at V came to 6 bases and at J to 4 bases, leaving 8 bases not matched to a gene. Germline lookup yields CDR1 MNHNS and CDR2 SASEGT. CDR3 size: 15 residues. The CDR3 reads CASRLNSGTYNEQFF. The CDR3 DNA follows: TGTGCCAGCAGATTAAATAGCGGGACATACAATGAGCAGTTCTTC.

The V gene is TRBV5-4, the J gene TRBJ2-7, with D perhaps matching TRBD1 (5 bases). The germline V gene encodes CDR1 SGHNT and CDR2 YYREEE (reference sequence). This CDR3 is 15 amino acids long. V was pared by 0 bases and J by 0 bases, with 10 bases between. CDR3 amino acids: CASSLGQTPSYEQYF. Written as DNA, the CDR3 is TGTGCCAGCAGCTTGGGACAGACGCCCTCCTACGAGCAGTACTTC.

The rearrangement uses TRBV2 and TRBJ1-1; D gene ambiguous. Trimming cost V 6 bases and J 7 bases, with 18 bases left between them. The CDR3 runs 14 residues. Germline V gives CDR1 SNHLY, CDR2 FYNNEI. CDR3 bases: TGTGCCAGCAGGGGGAATGGGCGGGAAGGTGAAGCTTTCTTT. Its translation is CASRGNGREGEAFF.